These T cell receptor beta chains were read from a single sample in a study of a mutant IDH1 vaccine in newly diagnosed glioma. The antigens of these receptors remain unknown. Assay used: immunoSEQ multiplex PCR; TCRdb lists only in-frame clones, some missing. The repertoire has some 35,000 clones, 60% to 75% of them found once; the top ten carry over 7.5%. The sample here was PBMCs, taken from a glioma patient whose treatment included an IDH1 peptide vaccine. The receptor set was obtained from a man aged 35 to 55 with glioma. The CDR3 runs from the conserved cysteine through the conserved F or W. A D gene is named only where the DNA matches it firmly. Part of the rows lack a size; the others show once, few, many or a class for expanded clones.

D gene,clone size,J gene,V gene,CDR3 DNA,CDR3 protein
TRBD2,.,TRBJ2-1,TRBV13,TGTGCCAGCGGACTAGCGGCCTACAATGAGCAGTTCTTC,CASGLAAYNEQFF
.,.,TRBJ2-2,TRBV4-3,TGCGCCAGCAGCCAAAAGGACGGGAACACCGGGGAGCTGTTTTTT,CASSQKDGNTGELFF
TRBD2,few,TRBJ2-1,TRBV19,TGTGCCAGTAGTGACGGGGGGACTCGTGGCAATGAGCAGTTCTTC,CASSDGGTRGNEQFF
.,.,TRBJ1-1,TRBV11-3,TGTGCCAGCAGCTTTTCAGAGAACACTGAAGCTTTCTTT,CASSFSENTEAFF
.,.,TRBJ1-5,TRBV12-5,TGTGCTAGTGGTTTGAATAGCAATCAGCCCCAGCATTTT,CASGLNSNQPQHF
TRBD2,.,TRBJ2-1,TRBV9,TGTGCCAGCAGCGTAGAGGCGGGAGGGTTCAATGAGCAGTTCTTC,CASSVEAGGFNEQFF
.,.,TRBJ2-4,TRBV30,TGTGCCTGGAGCCTAGGTACCAACAAAAACATTCAGTACTTC,CAWSLGTNKNIQYF
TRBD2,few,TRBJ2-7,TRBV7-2,TGTGCCAGCAGCCGGCTAGCGGGAGACTCCTACGAGCAGTACTTC,CASSRLAGDSYEQYF
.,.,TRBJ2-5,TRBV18,TGTGCCAGCCTGGGGGGCGCGCAAGAGACCCAGTACTTC,CASLGGAQETQYF
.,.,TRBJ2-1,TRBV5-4,TGTGCCAGCAGCTCGCGAGGCGGAGGGGGGTACAATGAGCAGTTCTTC,CASSSRGGGGYNEQFF
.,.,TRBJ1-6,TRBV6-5,TGTGCCAGCAGTTGGGGGGACCCTATCCAATCACCCCTCCACTTT,CASSWGDPIQSPLHF
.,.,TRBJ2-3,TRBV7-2,TGTGCCAGCAGCTTAGCGCTTACAGATACGCAGTATTTT,CASSLALTDTQYF
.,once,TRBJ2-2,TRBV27,TGTGCCAGCAGCTTCACACAGGGTTTGGCCGGGGAGCTGTTTTTT,CASSFTQGLAGELFF
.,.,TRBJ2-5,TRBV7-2,TGTGCCAGCAGCTTAGACAGACAAGAGACCCAGTACTTC,CASSLDRQETQYF
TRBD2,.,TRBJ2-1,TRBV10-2,TGCGTCAGCGCCGCTAGCGGCTCCAATGAGCAGTTCTTC,CVSAASGSNEQFF
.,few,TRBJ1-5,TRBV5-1,TGCGCCAGCAGCCCACAAGGGGGTGAACAGCCCCAGCATTTT,CASSPQGGEQPQHF
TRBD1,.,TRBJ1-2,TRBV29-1,TGCAGCGCAACCGGGACAGCCTTTGGCTACACCTTC,CSATGTAFGYTF